Sequencing of this T cell receptor beta chain was carried out in a study of radiotherapy plus CTLA-4 blockade in lung cancer. Study observations and caveats: In blood, after radiotherapy plus ipilimumab, tumor-derived TCR clones expanded.

Participants had chemo-refractory metastatic non-small-cell lung cancer and were treated with focal radiation plus ipilimumab CTLA-4 blockade. Deletions cut 4 bases from V and 6 bases from J, with 11 bases between. Germline-derived CDR1 and CDR2 are SGDLS and YYNGEE. The CDR3 loop spans 13 amino acids. The data were produced by immunoSEQ multiplex PCR, yet TCRdb's version contains in-frame clones alone and is incomplete. The sample yields 80,000 to 95,000 clones, roughly 80% seen once. A remark on this clone: Its antigen is still unknown.

This sequence was found in a human donor with non-small cell lung cancer that progressed on radiotherapy plus ipilimumab. This sample comprised peripheral blood, obtained from a patient treated with radiotherapy plus ipilimumab. The chain couples TRBV9 to TRBJ1-5; weak D call: TRBD1 (6 bases). CDR3 amino acids: CASSLDSSQPQHF. The CDR3 DNA is TGTGCCAGCAGCCTGGACAGCTCTCAGCCCCAGCATTTT. The full variable domain, its missing parts supplied by reference TRBV9 and TRBJ1-5, is DSGVTQTPKHLITATGQRVTLRCSPRSGDLSVYWYQQSLDQGLQFLIQYYNGEERAKGNILERFSAQQFPDLHSELNLSSLELGDSALYFCASSLDSSQPQHFGDGTRLSIL.